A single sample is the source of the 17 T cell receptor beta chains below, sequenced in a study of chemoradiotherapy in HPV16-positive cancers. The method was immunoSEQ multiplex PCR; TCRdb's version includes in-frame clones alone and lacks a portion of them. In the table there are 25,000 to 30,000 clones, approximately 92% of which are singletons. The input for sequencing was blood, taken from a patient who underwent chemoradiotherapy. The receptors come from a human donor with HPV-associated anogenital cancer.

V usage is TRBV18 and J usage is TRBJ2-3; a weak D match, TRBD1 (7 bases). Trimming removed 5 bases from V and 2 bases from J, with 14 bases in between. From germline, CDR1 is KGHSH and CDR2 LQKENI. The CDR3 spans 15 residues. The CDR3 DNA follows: TGTGCCAGCTCAGCGGGACAGAAAAACACAGATACGCAGTATTTT. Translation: CASSAGQKNTDTQYF.

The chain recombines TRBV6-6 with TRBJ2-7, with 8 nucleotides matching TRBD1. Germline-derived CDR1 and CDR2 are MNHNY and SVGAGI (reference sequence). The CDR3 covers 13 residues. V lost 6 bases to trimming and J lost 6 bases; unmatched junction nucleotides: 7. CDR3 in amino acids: CASSPPDRGEQYF. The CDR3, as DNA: TGTGCCAGCAGCCCCCCCGACAGGGGCGAGCAGTACTTC.

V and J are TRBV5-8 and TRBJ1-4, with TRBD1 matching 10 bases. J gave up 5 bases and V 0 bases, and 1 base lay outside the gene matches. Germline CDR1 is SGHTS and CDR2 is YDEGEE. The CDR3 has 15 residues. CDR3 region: CASSLADRGNEKLFF. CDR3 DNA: TGTGCCAGCAGCTTGGCGGACAGGGGGAATGAAAAACTGTTTTTT.

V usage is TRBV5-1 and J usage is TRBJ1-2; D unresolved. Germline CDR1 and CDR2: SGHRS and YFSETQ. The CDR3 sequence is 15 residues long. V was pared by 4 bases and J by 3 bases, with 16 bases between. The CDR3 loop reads CASSPEGQSYYGYTF. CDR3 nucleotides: TGCGCCAGCAGCCCCGAAGGGCAGTCCTACTATGGCTACACCTTC.

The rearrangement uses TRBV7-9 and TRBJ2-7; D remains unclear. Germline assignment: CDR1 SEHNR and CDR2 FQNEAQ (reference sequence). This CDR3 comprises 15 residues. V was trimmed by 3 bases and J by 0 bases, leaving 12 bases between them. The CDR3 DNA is TGTGCCAGCAGCTTCGGAGCCACAGACTCCTACGAGCAGTACTTC. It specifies CASSFGATDSYEQYF.

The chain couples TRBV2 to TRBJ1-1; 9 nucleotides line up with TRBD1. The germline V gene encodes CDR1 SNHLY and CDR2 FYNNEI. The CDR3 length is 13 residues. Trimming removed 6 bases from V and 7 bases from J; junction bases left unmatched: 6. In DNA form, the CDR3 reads TGTGCCAGCAGCGCAGGGACAGGGAGTGAAGCTTTCTTT. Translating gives CASSAGTGSEAFF. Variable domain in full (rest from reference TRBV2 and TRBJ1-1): EPEVTQTPSHQVTQMGQEVILRCVPISNHLYFYWYRQILGQKVEFLVSFYNNEISEKSEIFDDQFSVERPDGSNFTLKIRSTKLEDSAMYFCASSAGTGSEAFFGQGTRLTVV.

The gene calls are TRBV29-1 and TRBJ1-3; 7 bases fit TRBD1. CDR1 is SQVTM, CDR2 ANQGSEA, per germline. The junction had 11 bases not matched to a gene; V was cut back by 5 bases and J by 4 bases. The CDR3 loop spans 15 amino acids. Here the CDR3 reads CSVKRTGVEGNTIYF. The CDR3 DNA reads TGCAGCGTTAAACGTACAGGGGTCGAAGGAAACACCATATATTTT.

DNA of the CDR3: TGTGCCAGCAGTGCCGACAGGGCATCTGGAAACACCATATATTTT. Its protein is CASSADRASGNTIYF. V gene TRBV6-1 combines with J gene TRBJ1-3; 7 bases are a match to TRBD1. V shed 4 bases and J 1 base; nucleotides not matched to a gene: 4. Germline V gene data show CDR1 as MNHNS and CDR2 as SASEGT. The CDR3 totals 15 residues.

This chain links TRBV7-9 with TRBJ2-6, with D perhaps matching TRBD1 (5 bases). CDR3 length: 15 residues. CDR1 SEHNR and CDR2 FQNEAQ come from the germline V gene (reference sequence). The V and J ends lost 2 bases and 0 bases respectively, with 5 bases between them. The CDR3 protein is CASSLRGSGANVLTF. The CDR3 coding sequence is TGTGCCAGCAGCTTAAGGGGCTCTGGGGCCAACGTCCTGACTTTC.

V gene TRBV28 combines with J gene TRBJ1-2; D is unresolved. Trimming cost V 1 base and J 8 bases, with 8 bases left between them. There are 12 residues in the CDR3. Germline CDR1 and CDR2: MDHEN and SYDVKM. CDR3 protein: CASSLSSLGYTF. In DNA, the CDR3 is TGTGCCAGCAGTTTATCTTCCCTGGGCTACACCTTC.

In DNA form, the CDR3 reads TGTGCCAGCAGCCAGGGGGGACTAGCGGGGGACGAGCAGTACTTC. It codes for CASSQGGLAGDEQYF. This sequence joins TRBV9 and TRBJ2-7; 14 bases match TRBD2. The CDR3 length is 15 residues. V lost 4 bases to trimming and J lost 5 bases; unmatched junction nucleotides: 5. The V gene's germline CDR1 is SGDLS and CDR2 YYNGEE. Together with reference TRBV9 and TRBJ2-7, the CDR3 gives the full variable domain: DSGVTQTPKHLITATGQRVTLRCSPRSGDLSVYWYQQSLDQGLQFLIQYYNGEERAKGNILERFSAQQFPDLHSELNLSSLELGDSALYFCASSQGGLAGDEQYFGPGTRLTVT.

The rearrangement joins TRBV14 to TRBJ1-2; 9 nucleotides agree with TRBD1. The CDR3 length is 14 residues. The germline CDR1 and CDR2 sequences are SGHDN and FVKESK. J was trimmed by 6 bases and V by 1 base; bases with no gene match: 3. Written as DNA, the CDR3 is TGTGCCAGCAGCCAAGTCAGGACAGGGGATGGCTACACCTTC. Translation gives CASSQVRTGDGYTF. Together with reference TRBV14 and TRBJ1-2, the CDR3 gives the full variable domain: EAGVTQFPSHSVIEKGQTVTLRCDPISGHDNLYWYRRVMGKEIKFLLHFVKESKQDESGMPNNRFLAERTGGTYSTLKVQPAELEDSGVYFCASSQVRTGDGYTFGSGTRLTVV.

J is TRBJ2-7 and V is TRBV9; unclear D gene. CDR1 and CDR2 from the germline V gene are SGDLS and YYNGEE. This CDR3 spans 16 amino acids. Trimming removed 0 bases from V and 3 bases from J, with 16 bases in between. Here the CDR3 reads CASSVDPAASLYEQYF. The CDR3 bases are TGTGCCAGCAGCGTAGATCCTGCGGCCAGCCTCTACGAGCAGTACTTC.

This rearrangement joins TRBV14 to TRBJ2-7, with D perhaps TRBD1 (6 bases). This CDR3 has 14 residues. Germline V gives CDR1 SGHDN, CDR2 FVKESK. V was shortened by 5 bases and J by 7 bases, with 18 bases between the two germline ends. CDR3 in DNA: TGTGCCAGCAGCTACGGAGCAGGGGTGCGTGAGCAGTACTTC. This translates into CASSYGAGVREQYF.

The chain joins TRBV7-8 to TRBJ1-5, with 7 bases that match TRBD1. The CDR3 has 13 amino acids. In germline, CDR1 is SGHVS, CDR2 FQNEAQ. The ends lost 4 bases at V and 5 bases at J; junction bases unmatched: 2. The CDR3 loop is CASSSDRDQPQHF. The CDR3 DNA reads TGTGCCAGCAGCTCCGACAGGGATCAGCCCCAGCATTTT.

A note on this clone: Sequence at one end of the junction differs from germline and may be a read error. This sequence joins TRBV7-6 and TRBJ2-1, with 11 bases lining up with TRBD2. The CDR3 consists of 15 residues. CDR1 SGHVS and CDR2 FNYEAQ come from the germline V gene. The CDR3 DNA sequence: TGTGCCAGCGGCTTAAACCTAGCGGGAGGTACAGGGCAGTTCTTC. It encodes CASGLNLAGGTGQFF.

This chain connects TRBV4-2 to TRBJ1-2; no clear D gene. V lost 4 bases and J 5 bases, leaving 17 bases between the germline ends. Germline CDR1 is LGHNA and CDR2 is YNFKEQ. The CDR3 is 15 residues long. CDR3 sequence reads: CASSPPAASGYGYTF. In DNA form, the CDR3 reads TGTGCCAGCAGCCCCCCTGCGGCTAGCGGGTATGGCTACACCTTC.